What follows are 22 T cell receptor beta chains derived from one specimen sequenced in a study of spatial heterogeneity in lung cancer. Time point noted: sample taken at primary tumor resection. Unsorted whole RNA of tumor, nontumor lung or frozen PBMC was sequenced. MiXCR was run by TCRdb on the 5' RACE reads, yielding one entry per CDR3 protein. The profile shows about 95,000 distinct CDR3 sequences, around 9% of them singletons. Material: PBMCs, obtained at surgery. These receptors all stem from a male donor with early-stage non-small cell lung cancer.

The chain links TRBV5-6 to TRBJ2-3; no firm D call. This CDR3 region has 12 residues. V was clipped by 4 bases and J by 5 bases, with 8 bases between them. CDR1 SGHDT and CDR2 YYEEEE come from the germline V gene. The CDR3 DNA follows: TGTGCCAGCAGCCTAGGTGGAGATACGCAGTATTTT. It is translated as CASSLGGDTQYF.

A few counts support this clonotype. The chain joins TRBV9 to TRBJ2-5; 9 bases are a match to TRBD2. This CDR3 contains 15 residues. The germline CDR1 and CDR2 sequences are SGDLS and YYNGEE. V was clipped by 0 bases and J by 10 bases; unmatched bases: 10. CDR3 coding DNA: TGTGCCAGCAGCGTAGACGGCGGGAGGGCTAGGAACCAGTACTTC. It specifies CASSVDGGRARNQYF.

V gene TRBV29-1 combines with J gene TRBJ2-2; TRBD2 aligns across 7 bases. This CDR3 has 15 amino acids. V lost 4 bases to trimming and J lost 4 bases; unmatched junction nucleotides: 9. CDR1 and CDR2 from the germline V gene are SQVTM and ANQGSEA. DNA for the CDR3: TGCAGCGTTGCCACGCGGGGGTATGGCACCGGGGAGCTGTTTTTT. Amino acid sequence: CSVATRGYGTGELFF.

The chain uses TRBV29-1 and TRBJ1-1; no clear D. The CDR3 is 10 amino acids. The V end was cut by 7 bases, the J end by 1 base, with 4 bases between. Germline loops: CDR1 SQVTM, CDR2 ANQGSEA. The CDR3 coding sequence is TGCAGCGGAGGGAACACTGAAGCTTTCTTT. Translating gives CSGGNTEAFF.

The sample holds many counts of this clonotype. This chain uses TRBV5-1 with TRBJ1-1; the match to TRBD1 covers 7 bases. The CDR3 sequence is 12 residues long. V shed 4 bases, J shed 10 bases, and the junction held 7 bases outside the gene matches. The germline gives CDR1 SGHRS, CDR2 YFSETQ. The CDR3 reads CASSPTGERAFF. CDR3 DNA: TGCGCCAGCAGCCCAACAGGGGAGAGAGCTTTCTTT.

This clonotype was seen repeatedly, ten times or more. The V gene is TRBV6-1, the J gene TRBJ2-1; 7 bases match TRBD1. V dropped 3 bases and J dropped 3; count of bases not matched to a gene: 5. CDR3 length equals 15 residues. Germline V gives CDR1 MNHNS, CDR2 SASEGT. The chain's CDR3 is CASSEAGGFYNEQFF. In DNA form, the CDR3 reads TGTGCCAGCAGTGAGGCAGGGGGTTTCTACAATGAGCAGTTCTTC.

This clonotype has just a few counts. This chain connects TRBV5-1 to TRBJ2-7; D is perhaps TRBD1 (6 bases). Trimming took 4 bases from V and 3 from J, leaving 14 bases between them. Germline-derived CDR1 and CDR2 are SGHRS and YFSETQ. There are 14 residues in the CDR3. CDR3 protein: CASSEQGEGYEQYF. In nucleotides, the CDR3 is TGCGCCAGCAGCGAACAGGGAGAAGGCTACGAGCAGTACTTC.

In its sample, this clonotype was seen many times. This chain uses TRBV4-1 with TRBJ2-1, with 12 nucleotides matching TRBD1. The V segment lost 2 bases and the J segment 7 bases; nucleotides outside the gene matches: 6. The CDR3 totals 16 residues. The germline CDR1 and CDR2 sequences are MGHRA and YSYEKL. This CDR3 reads CASSQPPGQGANEQFF. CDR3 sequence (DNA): TGCGCCAGCAGCCAACCACCGGGACAGGGGGCGAATGAGCAGTTCTTC.

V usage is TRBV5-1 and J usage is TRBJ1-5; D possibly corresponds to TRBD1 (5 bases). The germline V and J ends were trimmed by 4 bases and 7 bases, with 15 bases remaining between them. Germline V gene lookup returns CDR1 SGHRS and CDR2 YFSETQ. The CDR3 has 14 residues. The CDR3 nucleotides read TGCGCCAGCAGCCCTCAGGGATCAGACCAGCCCCAGCATTTT. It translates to CASSPQGSDQPQHF.

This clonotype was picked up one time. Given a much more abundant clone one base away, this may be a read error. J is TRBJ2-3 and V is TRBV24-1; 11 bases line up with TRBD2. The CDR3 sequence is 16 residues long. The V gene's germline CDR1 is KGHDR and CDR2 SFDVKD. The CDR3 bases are TGTGACACCAGTGATTACCGACTAGCGGGGACAGATACGCAGTATTTT. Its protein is CDTSDYRLAGTDTQYF.

The CDR3 nucleotides are TGTGCCACCAGCAGAGATCGCAGGGGGCTAGGCACAGATACGCAGTATTTT. Amino acid sequence: CATSRDRRGLGTDTQYF. The chain carries TRBV15 and TRBJ2-3, with 8 positions matching TRBD1. V lost 0 bases and J lost 1; bases outside the gene matches: 6. This CDR3 comprises 17 residues. From germline, CDR1 is LNHNV and CDR2 YYDKDF (reference sequence).

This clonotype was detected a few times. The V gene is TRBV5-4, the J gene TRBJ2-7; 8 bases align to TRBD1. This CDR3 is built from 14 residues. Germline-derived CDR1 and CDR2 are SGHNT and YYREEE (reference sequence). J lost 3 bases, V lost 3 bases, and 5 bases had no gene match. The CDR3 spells CASSSRTGRYEQYF. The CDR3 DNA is TGTGCCAGCAGCTCCCGGACAGGGCGCTACGAGCAGTACTTC.

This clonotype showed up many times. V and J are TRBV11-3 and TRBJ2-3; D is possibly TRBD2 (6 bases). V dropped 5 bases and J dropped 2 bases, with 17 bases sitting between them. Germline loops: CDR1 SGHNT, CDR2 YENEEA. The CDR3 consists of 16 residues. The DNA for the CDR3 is TGTGCCAGCAGCCCAGGTGGCGGGGCGGTCACAGATACGCAGTATTTT. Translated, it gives CASSPGGGAVTDTQYF.

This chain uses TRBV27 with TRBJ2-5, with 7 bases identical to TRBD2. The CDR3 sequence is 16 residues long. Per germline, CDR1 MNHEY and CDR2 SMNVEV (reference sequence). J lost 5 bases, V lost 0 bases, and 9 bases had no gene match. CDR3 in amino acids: CASSLSQTSWGETQYF. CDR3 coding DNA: TGTGCCAGCAGTTTATCCCAGACTAGCTGGGGTGAGACCCAGTACTTC.

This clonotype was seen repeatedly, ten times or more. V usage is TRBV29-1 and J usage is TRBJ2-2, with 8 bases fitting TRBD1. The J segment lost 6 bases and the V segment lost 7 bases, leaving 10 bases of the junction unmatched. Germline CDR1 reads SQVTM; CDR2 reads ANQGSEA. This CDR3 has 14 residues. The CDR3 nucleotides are TGCAGCGCCATGACAGGGGTCGGCTCCGGGGAGCTGTTTTTT. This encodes CSAMTGVGSGELFF.

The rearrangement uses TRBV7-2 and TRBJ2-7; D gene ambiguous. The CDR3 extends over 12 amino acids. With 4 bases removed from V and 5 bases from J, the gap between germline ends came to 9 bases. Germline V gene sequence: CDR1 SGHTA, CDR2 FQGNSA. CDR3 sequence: CASSSPWDEQYF. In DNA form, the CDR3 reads TGTGCCAGCAGCTCGCCGTGGGACGAGCAGTACTTC.

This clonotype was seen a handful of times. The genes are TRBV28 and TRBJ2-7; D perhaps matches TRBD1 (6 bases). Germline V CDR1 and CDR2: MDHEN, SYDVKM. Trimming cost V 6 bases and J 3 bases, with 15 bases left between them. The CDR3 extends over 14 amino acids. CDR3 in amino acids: CASRSGTYIYEQYF. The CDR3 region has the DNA TGTGCCAGCAGGTCCGGGACATATATCTACGAGCAGTACTTC. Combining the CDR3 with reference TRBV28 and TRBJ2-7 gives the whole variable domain DVKVTQSSRYLVKRTGEKVFLECVQDMDHENMFWYRQDPGLGLRLIYFSYDVKMKEKGDIPEGYSVSREKKERFSLILESASTNQTSMYLCASRSGTYIYEQYFGPGTRLTVT.

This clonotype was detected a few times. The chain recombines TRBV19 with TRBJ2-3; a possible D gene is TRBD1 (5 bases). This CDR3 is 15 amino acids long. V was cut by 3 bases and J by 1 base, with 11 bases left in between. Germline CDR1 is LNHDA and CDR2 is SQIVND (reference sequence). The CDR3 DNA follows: TGTGCCAGTAGTATGCGAACAGGAGGCACAGATACGCAGTATTTT. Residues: CASSMRTGGTDTQYF.

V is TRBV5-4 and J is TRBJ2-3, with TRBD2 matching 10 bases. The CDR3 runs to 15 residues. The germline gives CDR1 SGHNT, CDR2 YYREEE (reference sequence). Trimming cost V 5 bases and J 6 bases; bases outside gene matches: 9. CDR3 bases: TGTGCCAGCAGTTCCTATAGCGGGGGGTCGGATACGCAGTATTTT. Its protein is CASSSYSGGSDTQYF.

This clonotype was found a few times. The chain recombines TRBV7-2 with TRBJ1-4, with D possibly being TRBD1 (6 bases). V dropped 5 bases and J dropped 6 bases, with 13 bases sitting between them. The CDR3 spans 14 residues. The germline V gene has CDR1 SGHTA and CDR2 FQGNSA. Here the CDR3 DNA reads TGTGCCAGCAGCCCTCAGGGGTTTTATGAAAAACTGTTTTTT. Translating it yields CASSPQGFYEKLFF.

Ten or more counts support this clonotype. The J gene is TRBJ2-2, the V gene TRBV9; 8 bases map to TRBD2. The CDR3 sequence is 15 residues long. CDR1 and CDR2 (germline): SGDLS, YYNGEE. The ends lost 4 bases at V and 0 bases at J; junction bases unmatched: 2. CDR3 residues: CASSPGLANTGELFF. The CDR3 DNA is TGTGCCAGCAGCCCGGGACTAGCGAACACCGGGGAGCTGTTTTTT.

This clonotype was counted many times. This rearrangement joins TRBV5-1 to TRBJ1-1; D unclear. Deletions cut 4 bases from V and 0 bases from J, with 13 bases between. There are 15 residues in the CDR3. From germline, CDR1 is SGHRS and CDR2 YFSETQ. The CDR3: CASSPPGVMNTEAFF. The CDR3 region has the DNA TGCGCCAGCAGCCCTCCAGGAGTTATGAACACTGAAGCTTTCTTT.